One and the same sample provided the 10 T cell receptor beta chains below, sequenced in a study of blood T cell repertoires in COVID-19. The data were produced by immunoSEQ multiplex PCR, yet TCRdb's version contains in-frame clones alone and is incomplete. The profile shows some 320,000 clones, roughly 89% of them singletons. The source material was peripheral blood. All receptors derive from a young woman with COVID-19, enrolled during active disease.

The chain recombines TRBV5-4 with TRBJ1-2; possibly TRBD1 for D (5 bases). The CDR3 is made up of 14 amino acids. V was clipped by 1 base and J by 6 bases, with 13 bases between them. The germline CDR1 and CDR2 sequences are SGHNT and YYREEE (reference sequence). CDR3 protein: CASSLKGLGNGYTF. Here the CDR3 DNA reads TGTGCCAGCAGCTTGAAGGGGCTAGGGAATGGCTACACCTTC.

CDR3 in DNA: TGTGCCAGCAGCCCAACCCTACTTGGCTACACCTTC. Translation gives CASSPTLLGYTF. This sequence joins TRBV28 and TRBJ1-2, with D unresolved. Trimming stripped 6 bases from V and 7 bases from J, with 12 bases between. The germline gives CDR1 MDHEN, CDR2 SYDVKM. The CDR3 is made up of 12 amino acids.

The chain is built from TRBV7-9 and TRBJ2-7, with D unclear. Germline CDR1 reads SEHNR; CDR2 reads FQNEAQ (reference sequence). CDR3 length: 12 residues. V gave up 1 base and J gave up 3 bases, with 4 bases separating them. CDR3 nucleotides: TGTGCCAGCAGCTTAGTCCGCTACGAGCAGTACTTC. Its protein product is CASSLVRYEQYF.

The J gene is TRBJ1-1, the V gene TRBV7-9; TRBD1 might be the D (5 bases). V lost 2 bases to trimming and J lost 0 bases, with 13 bases between them. Germline values: CDR1 SEHNR, CDR2 FQNEAQ (reference sequence). The length of the CDR3 is 16 residues. The CDR3 loop reads CASSLQGGSMNTEAFF. The DNA of the CDR3 is TGTGCCAGCAGCTTACAGGGAGGGTCCATGAACACTGAAGCTTTCTTT. The full variable domain, rest sourced from reference TRBV7-9 and TRBJ1-1, is DTGVSQNPRHKITKRGQNVTFRCDPISEHNRLYWYRQTLGQGPEFLTYFQNEAQLEKSRLLSDRFSAERPKGSFSTLEIQRTEQGDSAMYLCASSLQGGSMNTEAFFGQGTRLTVV.

V gene TRBV5-6 combines with J gene TRBJ1-5; no firm D call. Trimming removed 0 bases at V and 2 bases at J, with 9 bases between. The CDR3 has 15 amino acids. Germline V lookup: CDR1 SGHDT, CDR2 YYEEEE. CDR3 sequence reads: CASSLGAGGNQPQHF. Written as DNA, the CDR3 is TGTGCCAGCAGCTTGGGGGCGGGTGGCAATCAGCCCCAGCATTTT.

This clone appeared a few times. V gene TRBV27 combines with J gene TRBJ2-6, with TRBD1 identical over 8 bases. In germline, CDR1 is MNHEY, CDR2 SMNVEV (reference sequence). V lost 8 bases to trimming and J lost 0 bases; unmatched junction nucleotides: 9. The length of the CDR3 is 17 residues. The CDR3 protein is CASPIGQGFSGANVLTF. In nucleotides, the CDR3 is TGTGCCAGCCCAATAGGACAGGGATTCTCTGGGGCCAACGTCCTGACTTTC.

The chain links TRBV7-9 to TRBJ2-1; 11 positions match TRBD2. The CDR3 covers 15 residues. J was trimmed by 8 bases and V by 5 bases; bases with no gene match: 8. Germline V lookup: CDR1 SEHNR, CDR2 FQNEAQ (reference sequence). The CDR3 here is CASSKGLAASDEQFF. In DNA form, the CDR3 reads TGTGCCAGCAGCAAGGGACTAGCGGCTTCGGATGAGCAGTTCTTC.

The chain couples TRBV27 to TRBJ2-7; a weak D match, TRBD2 (5 bases). Germline CDR1 reads MNHEY; CDR2 reads SMNVEV (reference sequence). This CDR3 is 10 amino acids long. V was trimmed by 8 bases and J by 4 bases, leaving 6 bases between them. The CDR3 DNA reads as TGTGCCAGCCGGGGTTACGAGCAGTACTTC. It codes for CASRGYEQYF.

The chain carries TRBV7-9 and TRBJ2-7; 14 positions match TRBD2. The V segment lost 5 bases and the J segment 4 bases; nucleotides outside the gene matches: 10. CDR1 SEHNR and CDR2 FQNEAQ come from the germline V gene (reference sequence). The CDR3 covers 17 residues. CDR3 nucleotide sequence: TGTGCCAGCAGCCCTGCGACTAGCGGGGGGGCCAGGTACGAGCAGTACTTC. Translating it yields CASSPATSGGARYEQYF.

The chain joins TRBV6-5 to TRBJ1-1; maybe TRBD1 (5 bases). V lost 6 bases to trimming and J lost 10 bases, with 12 bases between them. The CDR3 length is 11 residues. Germline V lookup: CDR1 MNHEY, CDR2 SVGAGI. DNA of the CDR3: TGTGCCAGCAGCAAGGGACTTCGAGCTTTCTTT. Translated, it gives CASSKGLRAFF.